This record covers a single T cell receptor beta chain. Antigen unknown. The V gene end was trimmed by 3 bases and the J gene end by 4 bases; junction bases not matched to a gene: 4. The CDR3 has 16 amino acids. The germline V gene encodes CDR1 LGHNA and CDR2 YNFKEQ. Using immunoSEQ multiplex PCR, the repertoire was profiled, and TCRdb retains in-frame clones only, with some absent. The profile shows 90,000 to 100,000 clones, roughly 89% of them singletons. The source of the sample is a study of T cell responses to AZD1222 COVID-19 vaccine. Turning to the study itself: Doses given second, at about 4 or about 12 weeks, were pooled.

Study-wide findings and caveats: Most donors were white British, females outnumbered males, and clonal diversity was possibly underestimated. Spike-specific TCR breadth and depth went up after people got two AZD1222 doses.

The source was peripheral blood, collected on day 0 of AZD1222 vaccination. V usage is TRBV4-2 and J usage is TRBJ2-7; TRBD2 agrees at 15 bases. This TCR came from an adult in good health. CDR3 protein: CASSQGGTSGGYEQYF. The CDR3 DNA reads as TGTGCCAGCAGCCAGGGTGGGACTAGCGGGGGGTACGAGCAGTACTTC.